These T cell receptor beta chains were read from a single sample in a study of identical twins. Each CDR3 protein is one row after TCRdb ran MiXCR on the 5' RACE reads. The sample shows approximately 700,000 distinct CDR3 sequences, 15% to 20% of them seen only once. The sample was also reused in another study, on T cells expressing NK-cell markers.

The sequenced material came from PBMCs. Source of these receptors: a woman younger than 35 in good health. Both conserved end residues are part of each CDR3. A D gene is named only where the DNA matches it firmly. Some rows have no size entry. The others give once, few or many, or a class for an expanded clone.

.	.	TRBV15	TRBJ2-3	CATNGAVTDTQYF	TGTGCCACCAATGGGGCGGTCACAGATACGCAGTATTTT
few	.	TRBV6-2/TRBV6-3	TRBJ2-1	CASTLNRYNEQFF	TGTGCCAGCACCTTGAACCGCTACAATGAGCAGTTCTTC
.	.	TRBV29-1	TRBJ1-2	CSVGDMGRNYGYTF	TGCAGCGTTGGCGACATGGGGAGAAACTATGGCTACACCTTC
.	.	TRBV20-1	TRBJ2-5	CSARSRISQETQYF	TGCAGTGCTAGGTCCAGGATCTCCCAAGAGACCCAGTACTTC
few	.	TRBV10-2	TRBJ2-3	CASSVTGYSTDTQYF	TGCGCCAGCAGCGTTACAGGGTATAGCACAGATACGCAGTATTTT
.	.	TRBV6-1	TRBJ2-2	CASRRKIQTNTGELFF	TGTGCCAGCAGGAGGAAGATACAAACGAACACCGGGGAGCTGTTTTTT
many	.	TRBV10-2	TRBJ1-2	CASRRDRANYGYTF	TGCGCCAGCAGGCGCGACAGAGCTAACTATGGCTACACCTTC
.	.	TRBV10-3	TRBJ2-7	CAIGTQQYEQYF	TGTGCCATCGGGACACAACAGTACGAGCAGTACTTC
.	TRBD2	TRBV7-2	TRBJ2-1	CASSPSSGRSHEQFF	TGTGCCAGCAGCCCAAGTAGCGGGAGATCCCATGAGCAGTTCTTC
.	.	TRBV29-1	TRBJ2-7	CSVGRRDSSYEQYF	TGCAGCGTTGGAAGGCGGGACAGCTCCTACGAGCAGTACTTC
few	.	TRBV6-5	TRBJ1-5	CASSYSSIQPQHF	TGTGCCAGCAGTTACTCGAGCATTCAGCCCCAGCATTTT
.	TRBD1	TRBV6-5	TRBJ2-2	CASSYSDRIYSGELFF	TGTGCCAGCAGTTACTCGGACAGGATCTACTCCGGGGAGCTGTTTTTT
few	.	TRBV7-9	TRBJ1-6	CASSARTGSDNSPLHF	TGTGCCAGCAGCGCCAGAACAGGATCCGATAATTCACCCCTCCACTTT
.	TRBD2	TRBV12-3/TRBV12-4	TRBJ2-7	CASSPGLAIYEQYF	TGTGCCAGCAGCCCGGGACTAGCAATCTACGAGCAGTACTTC
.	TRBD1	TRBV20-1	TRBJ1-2	CSAKLTGRTGGYTF	TGCAGTGCAAAACTGACAGGGAGAACCGGCGGCTACACCTTC
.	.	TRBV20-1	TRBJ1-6	CSAKTVENSPLHF	TGCAGTGCTAAGACAGTAGAGAATTCACCCCTCCACTTT
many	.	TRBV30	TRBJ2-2	CAWSVNTGELFF	TGTGCCTGGAGTGTAAACACCGGGGAGCTGTTTTTT
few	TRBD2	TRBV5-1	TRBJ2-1	CASSNPSGSGDEQFF	TGCGCCAGCAGCAACCCTAGCGGGAGCGGTGATGAGCAGTTCTTC
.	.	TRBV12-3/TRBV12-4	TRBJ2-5	CASSSRGQPQETQYF	TGTGCCAGCAGTTCCCGCGGACAGCCACAAGAGACCCAGTACTTC
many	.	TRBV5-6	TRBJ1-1	CASSLSWGPEAFF	TGTGCCAGCAGCTTGTCTTGGGGGCCTGAAGCTTTCTTT
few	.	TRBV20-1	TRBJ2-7	CSAWAESGYEQYF	TGCAGTGCCTGGGCGGAGTCGGGCTACGAGCAGTACTTC
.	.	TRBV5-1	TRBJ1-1	CASSPAPGDTEAFF	TGCGCCAGCAGCCCTGCCCCAGGGGACACTGAAGCTTTCTTT
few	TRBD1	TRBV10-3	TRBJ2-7	CAISAGTGGSYEQYF	TGTGCCATCAGTGCCGGGACAGGGGGGTCTTACGAGCAGTACTTC
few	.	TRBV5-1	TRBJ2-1	CASVDRYNEQFF	TGCGCCAGCGTAGACAGGTACAATGAGCAGTTCTTC
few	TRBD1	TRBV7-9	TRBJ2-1	CASSEVGTGVTNEQFF	TGTGCCAGCAGCGAGGTTGGGACAGGGGTCACCAATGAGCAGTTCTTC
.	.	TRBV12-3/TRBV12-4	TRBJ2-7	CASSLALLRGASF	TGTGCCAGCAGTTTAGCTTTACTGAGGGGCGCAAGCTTC
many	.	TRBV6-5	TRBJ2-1	CASSSTGYEQFF	TGTGCCAGCAGTTCTACAGGGTATGAGCAGTTCTTC
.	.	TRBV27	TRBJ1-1	CASSLGSSNTEAFF	TGTGCCAGCAGTTTGGGCTCATCGAACACTGAAGCTTTCTTT
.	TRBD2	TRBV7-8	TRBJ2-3	CASSLVSGGVTDTQYF	TGTGCCAGCAGCTTAGTTTCGGGGGGGGTCACAGATACGCAGTATTTT
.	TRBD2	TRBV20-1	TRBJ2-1	CSARGLGRDNEQFF	TGCAGTGCCCGGGGACTAGGGAGGGACAATGAGCAGTTCTTC
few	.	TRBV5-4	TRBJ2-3	CASSLPPPDTQYF	TGTGCCAGCAGCTTGCCACCGCCGGATACGCAGTATTTT
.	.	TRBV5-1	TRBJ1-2	CASSSGGHRGYTF	TGCGCCAGCAGCTCTGGCGGGCACCGTGGCTACACCTTC
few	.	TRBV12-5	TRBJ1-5	CASGLARGHGGQPQHF	TGTGCTAGTGGTTTGGCCAGGGGTCACGGAGGTCAGCCCCAGCATTTT
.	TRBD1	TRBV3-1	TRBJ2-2	CASSRTGATGELFF	TGTGCCAGCAGCCGGACAGGGGCCACCGGGGAGCTGTTTTTT
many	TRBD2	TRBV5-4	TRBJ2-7	CASSPSGYYEQYF	TGTGCCAGCAGCCCTAGCGGCTACTACGAGCAGTACTTC
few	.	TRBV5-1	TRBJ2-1	CASSLNPAGASINEQFF	TGCGCCAGCAGCTTAAACCCCGCGGGGGCCTCTATCAATGAGCAGTTCTTC
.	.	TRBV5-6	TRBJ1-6	CASSLAGVIENSPLHF	TGTGCCAGCAGCTTGGCCGGAGTAATAGAAAATTCACCCCTCCACTTT
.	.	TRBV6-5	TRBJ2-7	CASRTQGDEQYF	TGTGCCAGCAGAACACAGGGAGACGAGCAGTACTTC
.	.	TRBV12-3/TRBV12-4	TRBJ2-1	CASSSSRRETLEQFF	TGTGCCAGCAGTTCCTCCCGAAGAGAGACTCTCGAGCAGTTCTTC
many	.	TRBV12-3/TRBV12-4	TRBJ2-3	CASRTAGPAHTDTQYF	TGTGCCAGCAGAACGGCTGGACCCGCCCACACAGATACGCAGTATTTT
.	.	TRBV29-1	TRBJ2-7	CSVGVDEQYF	TGCAGCGTTGGCGTGGACGAGCAGTACTTC
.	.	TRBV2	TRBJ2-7	CASSGQGPYEQYF	TGTGCCAGCAGTGGGCAGGGCCCCTACGAGCAGTACTTC
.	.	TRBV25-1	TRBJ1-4	CASSEIGRGNEKLFF	TGTGCCAGCAGTGAAATCGGACGTGGGAATGAAAAACTGTTTTTT
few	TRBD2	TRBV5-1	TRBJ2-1	CASSHFLAGGNNEQFF	TGCGCCAGCAGCCATTTCCTAGCGGGGGGGAACAATGAGCAGTTCTTC
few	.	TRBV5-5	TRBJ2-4	CASSRDSIGLDIQYF	TGTGCCAGCAGCCGGGACTCCATAGGCCTGGACATTCAGTACTTC
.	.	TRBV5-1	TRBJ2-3	CASSLGTPTDTQYF	TGCGCCAGCAGCCTCGGGACTCCCACAGATACGCAGTATTTT
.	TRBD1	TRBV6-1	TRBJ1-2	CASSDQGVRYTF	TGTGCCAGCAGTGATCAGGGGGTACGCTACACCTTC
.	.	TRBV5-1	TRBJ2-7	CASSFITGSYEQYF	TGCGCCAGCAGCTTTATTACAGGGTCCTACGAGCAGTACTTC
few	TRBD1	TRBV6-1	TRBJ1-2	CASMRTGDYGYTF	TGTGCCAGTATGCGGACAGGGGATTATGGCTACACCTTC
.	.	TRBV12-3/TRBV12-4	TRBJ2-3	CASSAPGGGTDTQYF	TGTGCCAGCAGTGCCCCAGGCGGGGGCACAGATACGCAGTATTTT
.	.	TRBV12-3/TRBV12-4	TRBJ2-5	CASSALDSKETQYF	TGTGCCAGCAGTGCATTGGACTCCAAAGAGACCCAGTACTTC
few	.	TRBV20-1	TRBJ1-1	CSASHDDFRAFF	TGCAGTGCTAGCCATGACGACTTTCGGGCTTTCTTT
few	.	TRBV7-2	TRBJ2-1	CASRDWYNEQFF	TGTGCCAGCAGAGACTGGTACAATGAGCAGTTCTTC
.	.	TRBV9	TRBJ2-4	CASSQSRAKNIQYF	TGTGCCAGCAGCCAGTCCCGAGCCAAAAACATTCAGTACTTC
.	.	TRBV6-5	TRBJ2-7	CASSYRTGAVSEQYF	TGTGCCAGCAGTTACAGGACGGGGGCAGTCTCCGAGCAGTACTTC